These 25 T cell receptor beta chains were sequenced from one sample in a study of Tregs in tolerant kidney transplant recipients. Produced via immunoSEQ multiplex PCR; TCRdb's table is partial and in-frame only. Found here are roughly 70,000 clones, roughly 84% of them singletons; the top ten hold roughly 4.5%. The specimen sequenced was CD4+ T cells from blood. These receptors were taken from a human donor in good health.

The chain is built from TRBV11-2 and TRBJ2-1; 8 nucleotides agree with TRBD2. In germline, CDR1 is SGHAT, CDR2 FQNNGV. The CDR3 length is 16 residues. V lost 5 bases to trimming and J lost 0 bases; unmatched junction nucleotides: 6. The CDR3 sequence is CASSRAGTSSYNEQFF. The CDR3 coding sequence is TGTGCCAGCAGCCGCGCCGGGACTAGCTCCTACAATGAGCAGTTCTTC.

The chain couples TRBV12-5 to TRBJ2-7, with D maybe TRBD2 (6 bases). The germline gives CDR1 LGHNT, CDR2 FRNRAP. V was clipped by 4 bases and J by 4 bases, with 8 bases between them. There are 12 residues in the CDR3. In nucleotides, the CDR3 is TGTGCTAGTGGTTATGGGGGGTACGAGCAGTACTTC. Translating it yields CASGYGGYEQYF. The whole variable domain, filled in from reference TRBV12-5 and TRBJ2-7, reads DARVTQTPRHKVTEMGQEVTMRCQPILGHNTVFWYRQTMMQGLELLAYFRNRAPLDDSGMPKDRFSAEMPDATLATLKIQPSEPRDSAVYFCASGYGGYEQYFGPGTRLTVT.

The chain has TRBV7-6 and TRBJ2-7; 7 bases agree with TRBD2. With 4 bases clipped from V and 3 bases from J, the junction kept 6 bases outside the gene matches. CDR3 length: 14 residues. Per germline, CDR1 SGHVS and CDR2 FNYEAQ. The CDR3 sequence is CASSSGLVGYEQYF. The CDR3 DNA reads TGTGCCAGCAGCTCCGGACTAGTTGGCTACGAGCAGTACTTC.

The chain carries TRBV6-5 and TRBJ1-5, with D possibly being TRBD1 (6 bases). This CDR3 comprises 15 residues. The V end was cut by 2 bases, the J end by 5 bases, with 13 bases between. CDR1 and CDR2 (germline): MNHEY, SVGAGI. The CDR3, as DNA: TGTGCCAGCAGTTACGAGGACAGAGGATATCAGCCCCAGCATTTT. Translated: CASSYEDRGYQPQHF.

By share, this clone counts as medium-sized. V is TRBV18 and J is TRBJ2-7, with 9 positions matching TRBD2. There are 14 residues in the CDR3. With 3 bases clipped from V and 7 bases from J, the junction kept 7 bases outside the gene matches. Germline-derived CDR1 and CDR2 are KGHSH and LQKENI. The CDR3 DNA is TGTGCCAGCTCACCTAGCGGGAGTAGTCTTGAGCAGTACTTC. This sequence encodes CASSPSGSSLEQYF.

The genes are TRBV9 and TRBJ2-1; no reliable D call. Germline values: CDR1 SGDLS, CDR2 YYNGEE. V lost 6 bases and J 0 bases, leaving 13 bases between the germline ends. CDR3 length: 15 residues. The CDR3 spells CASNPVGSSYNEQFF. The CDR3, as DNA: TGTGCCAGCAACCCAGTGGGGTCCTCCTACAATGAGCAGTTCTTC.

The CDR3 DNA sequence: TGTGCCAGCAGCCAAGGGCAGGGGGCCCGGATTGGGGAAAAACTGTTTTTT. Protein: CASSQGQGARIGEKLFF. The J gene is TRBJ1-4, the V gene TRBV4-2, with 8 bases lining up with TRBD1. Unmatched junction bases numbered 12, after V lost 1 base and J lost 8 bases. The V gene's germline CDR1 is LGHNA and CDR2 YNFKEQ. This CDR3 has 17 amino acids.

This clone was counted only a few times. The chain uses TRBV6-6 and TRBJ1-1; D might be TRBD1 (6 bases). Germline CDR1 reads MNHNY; CDR2 reads SVGAGI (reference sequence). V shed 2 bases and J shed 1 base, with 8 bases lying between them. The CDR3 runs 14 residues. The CDR3 nucleotides are TGTGCCAGCAGTTACGGGGGCACGAACACTGAAGCTTTCTTT. Amino acid sequence: CASSYGGTNTEAFF.

The chain has TRBV5-5 and TRBJ1-1, with D hard to call. Germline-derived CDR1 and CDR2 are SGHKS and YYEKEE (reference sequence). The CDR3 is made up of 13 amino acids. Deletions cut 2 bases from V and 3 bases from J, with 8 bases between. CDR3 amino acids: CASSLLQYTEAFF. The CDR3 bases are TGTGCCAGCAGCTTATTACAGTACACTGAAGCTTTCTTT.

The rearrangement uses TRBV5-1 and TRBJ1-4, with unresolved D. The CDR3 is 14 residues long. The germline V gene has CDR1 SGHRS and CDR2 YFSETQ. Trimming left V 7 bases short and J 5 bases short, with 15 bases between. The CDR3 DNA reads as TGCGCCAGCGCTTCAAACGACCCAAATGAAAAACTGTTTTTT. Amino acids: CASASNDPNEKLFF.

The genes are TRBV18 and TRBJ1-5; D unclear. The V end was cut by 2 bases, the J end by 3 bases, with 8 bases between. CDR1 is KGHSH and CDR2 is LQKENI in the germline V gene. This CDR3 region has 14 residues. The CDR3 spells CASSPTAYNQPQHF. The CDR3 DNA follows: TGTGCCAGCTCACCAACGGCTTACAATCAGCCCCAGCATTTT.

The CDR3 nucleotides read TGTGCCAGCAGTGTTGACAGTCCGAACTATGGCTACACCTTC. Protein: CASSVDSPNYGYTF. This chain connects TRBV25-1 to TRBJ1-2; the D gene is possibly TRBD1 (5 bases). This CDR3 is built from 14 residues. In germline, CDR1 is MGHDK, CDR2 SYGVNS. With 4 bases removed from V and 2 bases from J, the gap between germline ends came to 11 bases.

The table lists this clone with a count of one. V is TRBV6-1 and J is TRBJ1-5, with D perhaps matching TRBD1 (6 bases). Trimming cost V 0 bases and J 2 bases, with 11 bases left between them. CDR1 and CDR2 (germline): MNHNS, SASEGT. This CDR3 is built from 16 residues. DNA of the CDR3: TGTGCCAGCAGTGAAGCGCTCGGACAGCGCAATCAGCCCCAGCATTTT. This encodes CASSEALGQRNQPQHF.

This sequence joins TRBV12-5 and TRBJ1-2; no firm D call. V shed 0 bases and J shed 4 bases, with 12 bases lying between them. Germline loops: CDR1 LGHNT, CDR2 FRNRAP. The CDR3 spans 15 residues. The CDR3 here is CASGLVSPVGYGYTF. CDR3 nucleotide sequence: TGTGCTAGTGGTTTGGTATCCCCGGTGGGCTATGGCTACACCTTC.

The genes are TRBV6-5 and TRBJ2-3, with 8 bases fitting TRBD1. V trimming: 7 bases; J trimming: 4 bases; junction bases outside the gene matches: 7. The germline V gene encodes CDR1 MNHEY and CDR2 SVGAGI. The CDR3 extends over 14 amino acids. The CDR3 bases are TGTGCCAGCAATCCAGGGGGCCTACCAGATACGCAGTATTTT. Its protein product is CASNPGGLPDTQYF.

The chain has TRBV5-4 and TRBJ1-1, with unresolved D. This CDR3 is 13 amino acids long. V lost 3 bases and J 0 bases, leaving 6 bases between the germline ends. Germline CDR1 SGHNT, CDR2 YYREEE (reference sequence). CDR3 residues: CASSSTLNTEAFF. DNA of the CDR3: TGTGCCAGCAGCTCTACACTGAACACTGAAGCTTTCTTT.

The chain links TRBV11-3 to TRBJ2-5; the D gene could be TRBD1 or TRBD2 (5 bases each). Germline V CDR1 and CDR2: SGHNT, YENEEA. V was trimmed by 3 bases and J by 3 bases, leaving 14 bases between them. The CDR3 contains 15 residues. The CDR3 spells CASSFPGAGKETQYF. For the CDR3, the DNA is TGTGCCAGCAGCTTCCCCGGGGCAGGCAAAGAGACCCAGTACTTC.

This clone was detected only once. DNA of the CDR3: TGCGCCAGCAGCGTAGATTTCGGCGGGGAGCTGTTTTTT. Its protein product is CASSVDFGGELFF. The chain joins TRBV5-1 to TRBJ2-2; D call uncertain. This CDR3 region has 13 residues. V lost 4 bases and J lost 7, with 11 bases in between. Germline CDR1 and CDR2: SGHRS and YFSETQ.

J is TRBJ1-1 and V is TRBV6-6; D is ambiguous. This CDR3 contains 13 residues. V was trimmed by 7 bases and J by 8 bases, leaving 17 bases between them. The V gene's germline CDR1 is MNHNY and CDR2 SVGAGI (reference sequence). The CDR3 region has the DNA TGTGCCAGCATGGAGCGCCAGCGCCGGGAAGCTTTCTTT. Amino acids: CASMERQRREAFF.

V usage is TRBV19 and J usage is TRBJ1-4, with D possibly matching TRBD1 (5 bases). V lost 4 bases and J lost 5, with 14 bases in between. Germline CDR1 is LNHDA and CDR2 is SQIVND (reference sequence). This CDR3 comprises 15 residues. This chain's CDR3 is CASSTQGNRNEKLFF. DNA of the CDR3: TGTGCCAGTAGTACCCAGGGCAACAGAAATGAAAAACTGTTTTTT.

The J gene is TRBJ1-3, the V gene TRBV11-2, with D possibly TRBD1 on 5 matching bases. Germline CDR1 and CDR2: SGHAT and FQNNGV. The CDR3 contains 15 residues. Deletions cut 5 bases from V and 0 bases from J, with 11 bases between. The CDR3 reads CASSGAALSGNTIYF. CDR3 DNA sequence: TGTGCCAGCAGCGGGGCAGCCCTCTCTGGAAACACCATATATTTT.

V is TRBV9 and J is TRBJ1-1, with D unresolved. This CDR3 is built from 13 residues. CDR1 SGDLS and CDR2 YYNGEE come from the germline V gene. Trimming removed 2 bases from V and 3 bases from J, with 8 bases in between. Here the CDR3 DNA reads TGTGCCAGCAGCGTTGCAATTTACACTGAAGCTTTCTTT. Translating it yields CASSVAIYTEAFF. The variable domain in full, completed from reference TRBV9 and TRBJ1-1, reads DSGVTQTPKHLITATGQRVTLRCSPRSGDLSVYWYQQSLDQGLQFLIQYYNGEERAKGNILERFSAQQFPDLHSELNLSSLELGDSALYFCASSVAIYTEAFFGQGTRLTVV.

The chain couples TRBV19 to TRBJ1-1; possibly TRBD1 for D (6 bases). The CDR3 covers 14 residues. The V end was cut by 5 bases, the J end by 5 bases, with 15 bases between. Germline V CDR1 and CDR2: LNHDA, SQIVND (reference sequence). In nucleotides, the CDR3 is TGTGCCAGTAGTCAGCAGGGGTTTGGGACTGAAGCTTTCTTT. This sequence encodes CASSQQGFGTEAFF.

J is TRBJ1-2 and V is TRBV10-3, with 8 bases identical to TRBD1. Germline V CDR1 and CDR2: ENHRY, SYGVKD. This CDR3 contains 14 residues. The V and J ends lost 3 bases and 8 bases, in that order; junction bases with no gene match: 8. Here the CDR3 reads CAISDSRQGTGYTF. In DNA form, the CDR3 reads TGTGCCATCAGTGATTCTAGACAGGGGACCGGCTACACCTTC.

This rearrangement joins TRBV2 to TRBJ2-4; no definite D call. The length of the CDR3 is 14 residues. Trimming removed 3 bases from V and 0 bases from J, with 6 bases in between. CDR1 is SNHLY, CDR2 FYNNEI, per germline. CDR3 in DNA: TGTGCCAGCAGTGAGAGTCTAGCCAAAAACATTCAGTACTTC. Translation gives CASSESLAKNIQYF.